These 25 T cell receptor beta chains were all obtained from the same sample, sequenced in a study of OX40 agonist ivuxolimab in advanced cancers. TCRdb's table, derived via immunoSEQ multiplex PCR, lists solely in-frame clones and lacks some. The sample shows around 30,000 clones, roughly 80% of them seen only once. Specimen: CD4+ or CD8+ T cells sorted from blood, collected in a trial of the OX40 agonist ivuxolimab. These receptors came from an adult with an advanced solid tumor such as melanoma, head and neck, liver or kidney cancer.

The chain uses TRBV18 and TRBJ1-1; D gene unclear. This CDR3 region has 15 residues. V lost 6 bases and J 1 base, leaving 15 bases between the germline ends. The V gene's germline CDR1 is KGHSH and CDR2 LQKENI. Written as DNA, the CDR3 is TGTGCCAGCTCCCCTGACTGGGGAGGGAACACTGAAGCTTTCTTT. As protein: CASSPDWGGNTEAFF.

V is TRBV19 and J is TRBJ2-2; D unresolved. V dropped 6 bases and J dropped 5 bases, with 16 bases sitting between them. Looked up from germline, CDR1 is LNHDA and CDR2 is SQIVND (reference sequence). CDR3 length equals 15 residues. The CDR3 nucleotides read TGTGCCAGTAGCGAGTTGAATGCAGGAACCGGGGAGCTGTTTTTT. Protein product: CASSELNAGTGELFF.

The genes are TRBV11-3 and TRBJ2-1; D is unresolved. The CDR3 sequence is 15 residues long. Germline loops: CDR1 SGHNT, CDR2 YENEEA. Between the trimmed V and J ends, which lost 2 bases and 8 bases, there was a span of 16 bases. This CDR3 reads CASSLSPTAGDEQFF. The CDR3 bases are TGTGCCAGCAGCTTATCCCCGACGGCCGGCGATGAGCAGTTCTTC. Based on the CDR3 plus reference TRBV11-3 and TRBJ2-1, the full variable domain is EAGVVQSPRYKIIEKKQPVAFWCNPISGHNTLYWYLQNLGQGPELLIRYENEEAVDDSQLPKDRFSAERLKGVDSTLKIQPAELGDSAVYLCASSLSPTAGDEQFFGPGTRLTVL.

This sequence joins TRBV30 and TRBJ2-6; D uncertain. The CDR3 extends over 16 amino acids. Germline V gene sequence: CDR1 GTSNPN, CDR2 SVGIG (reference sequence). Trimming left V 3 bases short and J 2 bases short, with 14 bases between. The CDR3 spells CAWSKPSGAGANVLTF. CDR3 bases: TGTGCCTGGAGCAAACCCTCTGGCGCTGGGGCCAACGTCCTGACTTTC.

This sequence joins TRBV5-1 and TRBJ2-3; D gene unclear. There are 14 residues in the CDR3. Germline V gene data show CDR1 as SGHRS and CDR2 as YFSETQ. The V end lost 1 base, the J end lost 1 base, and 7 bases lay between the germline ends. In DNA form, the CDR3 reads TGCGCCAGCAGCTTGTGGTCAGGCACAGATACGCAGTATTTT. Its protein product is CASSLWSGTDTQYF.

The chain is built from TRBV7-8 and TRBJ1-1; perhaps TRBD1 as D (5 bases). From germline, CDR1 is SGHVS and CDR2 FQNEAQ. With 4 bases removed from V and 2 bases from J, the gap between germline ends came to 8 bases. CDR3 length: 13 residues. The CDR3 bases are TGTGCCAGCAGCTCCGGGGCTAACACTGAAGCTTTCTTT. Amino acids: CASSSGANTEAFF. The full variable domain, in which reference TRBV7-8 and TRBJ1-1 provide the parts outside the CDR3, is GAGVSQSPRYKVAKRGQDVALRCDPISGHVSLFWYQQALGQGPEFLTYFQNEAQLDKSGLPSDRFFAERPEGSVSTLKIQRTQQEDSAVYLCASSSGANTEAFFGQGTRLTVV.

This chain connects TRBV7-7 to TRBJ2-3; D is unresolved. The V gene's germline CDR1 is SSHAT and CDR2 FNYEAQ (reference sequence). There are 15 residues in the CDR3. Trimming pared 5 bases from V and 0 bases from J, leaving 12 bases between. The CDR3 protein is CASSASLISTDTQYF. The CDR3 nucleotides read TGTGCCAGCAGCGCCTCATTGATTAGCACAGATACGCAGTATTTT.

This clone has only one observation. This chain connects TRBV5-4 to TRBJ1-2, with 8 bases identical to TRBD1. Looked up from germline, CDR1 is SGHNT and CDR2 is YYREEE (reference sequence). Trimming removed 4 bases from V and 9 bases from J; junction bases left unmatched: 8. The CDR3 covers 13 residues. The CDR3 DNA reads TGTGCCAGCAGCCTGGACAGGGAGGGACGCTACACCTTC. Translation gives CASSLDREGRYTF.

The chain recombines TRBV7-6 with TRBJ2-5; D unclear. V gave up 3 bases and J gave up 2 bases, with 7 bases separating them. Germline CDR1 reads SGHVS; CDR2 reads FNYEAQ. This CDR3 spans 13 amino acids. DNA for the CDR3: TGTGCCAGCAGCTTGCCGGATCAAGAGACCCAGTACTTC. This sequence encodes CASSLPDQETQYF. Full variable domain (remainder filled in from reference TRBV7-6 and TRBJ2-5): GAGVSQSPRYKVTKRGQDVALRCDPISGHVSLYWYRQALGQGPEFLTYFNYEAQQDKSGLPNDRFSAERPEGSISTLTIQRTEQRDSAMYRCASSLPDQETQYFGPGTRLLVL.

This chain uses TRBV7-6 with TRBJ1-1; D gene unclear. V was trimmed by 3 bases and J by 1 base, leaving 6 bases between them. The CDR3 has 13 residues. From germline, CDR1 is SGHVS and CDR2 FNYEAQ. The CDR3 coding sequence is TGTGCCAGCAGCTTCCCCCCGAACACTGAAGCTTTCTTT. Encoded protein: CASSFPPNTEAFF.

The genes are TRBV9 and TRBJ2-7, with D hard to call. The V end was cut by 0 bases, the J end by 3 bases, with 10 bases between. The germline V gene has CDR1 SGDLS and CDR2 YYNGEE. The CDR3 is 14 residues long. The CDR3: CASSVADRYYEQYF. For the CDR3, the DNA is TGTGCCAGCAGCGTAGCTGACCGATACTACGAGCAGTACTTC.

This chain uses TRBV5-1 with TRBJ1-3; D perhaps matches TRBD1 (5 bases). Germline values: CDR1 SGHRS, CDR2 YFSETQ. This CDR3 has 17 amino acids. Trimming shortened V by 0 bases and J by 0 bases, and 13 bases separated the two germline ends. CDR3 sequence reads: CASSLVGLQGSGNTIYF. The CDR3 DNA reads TGCGCCAGCAGCTTGGTAGGACTCCAGGGCTCTGGAAACACCATATATTTT.

This clone is a singleton in its sample. As DNA, the CDR3 is TGTGCCAGCAGCTTGAGGGTACTGGTTGACCAGCCCCAGCATTTT. Translated, it gives CASSLRVLVDQPQHF. This chain uses TRBV5-6 with TRBJ1-5; D gene unclear. V was trimmed by 1 base and J by 7 bases, leaving 15 bases between them. The germline CDR1 and CDR2 sequences are SGHDT and YYEEEE. The CDR3 totals 15 residues.

This rearrangement joins TRBV19 to TRBJ2-3; 7 nucleotides agree with TRBD1. In germline, CDR1 is LNHDA, CDR2 SQIVND (reference sequence). V trimming: 3 bases; J trimming: 7 bases; junction bases outside the gene matches: 10. The CDR3 has 15 residues. CDR3 DNA: TGTGCCAGTAGTATCGCAGGGGGTATCGGGAATACGCAGTATTTT. Residues: CASSIAGGIGNTQYF. The complete variable domain, with remaining parts taken from reference TRBV19 and TRBJ2-3, reads DGGITQSPKYLFRKEGQNVTLSCEQNLNHDAMYWYRQDPGQGLRLIYYSQIVNDFQKGDIAEGYSVSREKKESFPLTVTSAQKNPTAFYLCASSIAGGIGNTQYFGPGTRLTVL.

This chain joins TRBV5-1 and TRBJ2-3; D perhaps matches TRBD1 (5 bases). The germline gives CDR1 SGHRS, CDR2 YFSETQ. The CDR3 consists of 14 residues. V dropped 0 bases and J dropped 0 bases, with 5 bases sitting between them. The CDR3 is CASSLGQSTDTQYF. As DNA, the CDR3 is TGCGCCAGCAGCTTGGGACAGAGCACAGATACGCAGTATTTT.

The chain combines TRBV9 with TRBJ2-2; 8 bases are a match to TRBD1. V was clipped by 2 bases and J by 5 bases; unmatched bases: 5. The germline V gene encodes CDR1 SGDLS and CDR2 YYNGEE. The CDR3 contains 15 residues. The CDR3 protein is CASSVDREGTGELFF. CDR3 DNA sequence: TGTGCCAGCAGCGTGGACAGGGAAGGGACCGGGGAGCTGTTTTTT.

In DNA, the CDR3 is TGTGCCAGTTCGTTTGGCAATCAGCCCCAGCATTTT. Amino acids: CASSFGNQPQHF. V gene TRBV19 combines with J gene TRBJ1-5; D gene ambiguous. The V end lost 8 bases, the J end lost 2 bases, and 7 bases lay between the germline ends. Germline CDR1 reads LNHDA; CDR2 reads SQIVND (reference sequence). The CDR3 loop spans 12 amino acids.

The V gene is TRBV15, the J gene TRBJ2-3; the D gene is possibly TRBD2 (5 bases). CDR1 is LNHNV, CDR2 YYDKDF, per germline (reference sequence). The CDR3 extends over 15 amino acids. Trimming took 1 base from V and 6 from J, leaving 14 bases between them. CDR3 residues: CATSRGQPLGDTQYF. The CDR3 nucleotides read TGTGCCACCAGCAGAGGGCAACCACTAGGTGATACGCAGTATTTT.

CDR3 residues: CASSVVELGGGGGYTF. For the CDR3, the DNA is TGTGCCAGCAGCGTAGTGGAGCTCGGCGGCGGGGGTGGCTACACCTTC. The chain is built from TRBV9 and TRBJ1-2, with D perhaps TRBD1 (5 bases). Germline CDR1 and CDR2: SGDLS and YYNGEE. V lost 0 bases, J lost 7 bases, and 19 bases lay in between. This CDR3 has 16 amino acids.

The table lists this clone with a few counts. V usage is TRBV6-1 and J usage is TRBJ1-1; TRBD1 matches 9 bases. CDR3 length equals 14 residues. The trim removed 9 bases at V and 4 bases at J, leaving 9 bases unmatched. CDR1 and CDR2 (germline): MNHNS, SASEGT. The CDR3 nucleotides are TGTGCCAGTTATAAGACAGGGGGAGTCACTGAAGCTTTCTTT. Translation gives CASYKTGGVTEAFF.

In DNA, the CDR3 is TGTGCCAGCAGTGCAGCCTCAGGGGTCGGCGGGGAGCTGTTTTTT. Translating it yields CASSAASGVGGELFF. This chain joins TRBV6-1 and TRBJ2-2; TRBD1 is a possible D gene (6 bases). The CDR3 runs 15 residues. Germline CDR1 MNHNS, CDR2 SASEGT. Trimming shortened V by 4 bases and J by 7 bases, and 16 bases separated the two germline ends.

J is TRBJ1-6 and V is TRBV27; D is perhaps TRBD1 (6 bases). The CDR3 totals 14 residues. Trimming cost V 2 bases and J 7 bases, with 9 bases left between them. Germline CDR1 reads MNHEY; CDR2 reads SMNVEV (reference sequence). CDR3 protein: CASSLTGPNSPLHF. CDR3 nucleotide sequence: TGTGCCAGCAGTTTAACAGGGCCCAATTCACCCCTCCACTTT.

The genes are TRBV7-9 and TRBJ1-6; D remains ambiguous. Germline V lookup: CDR1 SEHNR, CDR2 FQNEAQ (reference sequence). Trimming removed 3 bases from V and 5 bases from J, with 5 bases in between. The CDR3 spans 13 residues. In nucleotides, the CDR3 is TGTGCCAGCAGCTTTGTCGATAATTCACCCCTCCACTTT. This encodes CASSFVDNSPLHF.

This chain uses TRBV2 with TRBJ1-5, with D possibly being TRBD1 (5 bases). Germline CDR1 reads SNHLY; CDR2 reads FYNNEI. Trimming cost V 8 bases and J 4 bases, with 18 bases left between them. CDR3 size: 15 residues. The CDR3 nucleotides read TGTGCCAGCTCCGGGGGAGGAGGACGAAATCAGCCCCAGCATTTT. This gives the protein CASSGGGGRNQPQHF.

The DNA for the CDR3 is TGTGCCAGCAGCTTAGCGATTGCCTATGAGCAGTTCTTC. This sequence encodes CASSLAIAYEQFF. V gene TRBV7-2 combines with J gene TRBJ2-1; no clear D. Germline CDR1 and CDR2: SGHTA and FQGNSA. This CDR3 spans 13 amino acids. The V and J ends lost 0 bases and 8 bases respectively, with 8 bases between them.